This T cell receptor beta chain was sequenced for a study of blood T cell repertoires in COVID-19. For the study at large: Researchers got acute and convalescent COVID-19 samples from the United States, Italy and Spain.

This clone was found once. Sequencing used immunoSEQ multiplex PCR; TCRdb keeps in-frame clones, though not all of them. The table shows roughly 380,000 clones, with 75% to 90% occurring only once. Per germline, CDR1 SGHTA and CDR2 FQGNSA. The CDR3 runs 15 residues. V lost 2 bases to trimming and J lost 2 bases, with 11 bases between them. The gene calls are TRBV7-2 and TRBJ2-3, with D unclear. The sequenced sample was peripheral blood. The clonotype originates from a woman aged 40 to 55 with COVID-19, enrolled during active disease. This CDR3 reads CASSLRPRPTDTQYF. DNA of the CDR3: TGTGCCAGCAGCTTACGTCCGAGGCCCACAGATACGCAGTATTTT.